The 16 T cell receptor beta chains in this list originate from one sample, sequenced in a study of beta chain features in type 1 diabetes. cDNA synthesis used the whole RNA isolate, giving expressed TCRB sequences. Method: immunoSEQ multiplex PCR; TCRdb's copy keeps in-frame clones and lacks some. The sample shows under 300,000 clones, 25% to 30% of them seen only once. Sequencing was carried out using central memory CD4+ T cells from blood. The receptors come from a man aged 25 to 40 in good health.

The chain is built from TRBV15 and TRBJ2-1; no clear D gene. This CDR3 is 15 amino acids long. The V and J ends lost 0 bases and 3 bases respectively, with 9 bases between them. Germline V CDR1 and CDR2: LNHNV, YYDKDF (reference sequence). This CDR3 reads CATSRDPTGYNEQFF. The DNA for the CDR3 is TGTGCCACCAGCAGAGATCCAACGGGCTACAATGAGCAGTTCTTC.

The rearrangement links TRBV4-2 to TRBJ1-4; TRBD1 agrees at 7 bases. V shed 0 bases, J shed 5 bases, and the junction held 3 bases outside the gene matches. This CDR3 is built from 15 residues. Germline V gives CDR1 LGHNA, CDR2 YNFKEQ. Here the CDR3 reads CASSQDLQGNEKLFF. The CDR3 DNA follows: TGTGCCAGCAGCCAAGATCTACAGGGGAATGAAAAACTGTTTTTT.

This chain joins TRBV18 and TRBJ2-7, with TRBD2 as a possible D gene (6 bases). The CDR3 covers 15 residues. CDR1 and CDR2 (germline): KGHSH, LQKENI. Trimming removed 2 bases at V and 3 bases at J, with 14 bases between. CDR3 in DNA: TGTGCCAGCTCACCATGGAGGGACGGCAGCTACGAGCAGTACTTC. Amino acids: CASSPWRDGSYEQYF.

The count of this clone is one. This chain connects TRBV19 to TRBJ2-3, with D possibly matching TRBD2 (6 bases). Germline loops: CDR1 LNHDA, CDR2 SQIVND (reference sequence). Trimming pared 5 bases from V and 7 bases from J, leaving 13 bases between. The CDR3 totals 13 residues. The CDR3 loop is CASSLAGRNTQYF. In DNA form, the CDR3 reads TGTGCCAGTAGTCTGGCGGGGAGGAATACGCAGTATTTT.

The table lists this clone with many counts. This chain connects TRBV5-6 to TRBJ2-1; tentative D call: TRBD1 (5 bases). This CDR3 spans 14 amino acids. The germline CDR1 and CDR2 sequences are SGHDT and YYEEEE. V was clipped by 0 bases and J by 3 bases, with 7 bases between them. CDR3 DNA sequence: TGTGCCAGCAGCTTGGGGACAAACTACAATGAGCAGTTCTTC. It translates to CASSLGTNYNEQFF.

This clone was found a few times. The J gene is TRBJ2-6, the V gene TRBV11-2, with D unclear. The CDR3 extends over 13 amino acids. CDR1 and CDR2 (germline): SGHAT, FQNNGV. V shed 0 bases and J shed 14 bases, with 11 bases lying between them. Written as DNA, the CDR3 is TGTGCCAGCAGCTTAGAAAGAGGTGCCCTCCTGACTTTC. Protein product: CASSLERGALLTF. Full variable domain (missing parts from reference TRBV11-2 and TRBJ2-6): EAGVAQSPRYKIIEKRQSVAFWCNPISGHATLYWYQQILGQGPKLLIQFQNNGVVDDSQLPKDRFSAERLKGVDSTLKIQPAKLEDSAVYLCASSLERGALLTFGAGSRLTVL.

The V call is TRBV11-2, the J call TRBJ2-2; D not resolved. Germline V gives CDR1 SGHAT, CDR2 FQNNGV. The V and J ends lost 6 bases and 4 bases respectively, with 18 bases between them. CDR3 length: 16 amino acids. CDR3 residues: CASRSLRFFSTGELFF. CDR3 DNA: TGTGCCAGCAGAAGCTTACGTTTCTTTAGCACCGGGGAGCTGTTTTTT.

The sample holds a few counts of this clone. V is TRBV7-2 and J is TRBJ1-5; the match to TRBD1 covers 9 bases. The J segment lost 4 bases and the V segment lost 4 bases, leaving 5 bases of the junction unmatched. There are 15 residues in the CDR3. Germline V gene data show CDR1 as SGHTA and CDR2 as FQGNSA. Written as DNA, the CDR3 is TGTGCCAGCAGCTCCGGACAGGGGAGAAATCAGCCCCAGCATTTT. Encoded protein: CASSSGQGRNQPQHF.

The V gene is TRBV18, the J gene TRBJ2-7, with 8 bases aligning to TRBD2. V was pared by 2 bases and J by 4 bases, with 7 bases of the junction left unmatched. This CDR3 has 15 residues. The germline V gene has CDR1 KGHSH and CDR2 LQKENI. CDR3 nucleotide sequence: TGTGCCAGCTCACCAATCCAGCGGGAGTTATACGAGCAGTACTTC. It specifies CASSPIQRELYEQYF. Using reference TRBV18 and TRBJ2-7 for the parts outside the CDR3, the full variable domain is NAGVMQNPRHLVRRRGQEARLRCSPMKGHSHVYWYRQLPEEGLKFMVYLQKENIIDESGMPKERFSAEFPKEGPSILRIQQVVRGDSAAYFCASSPIQRELYEQYFGPGTRLTVT.

This clone came up a few times. Here the CDR3 reads CASSQPHSYEQYF. Written as DNA, the CDR3 is TGTGCCAGCAGTCAACCCCACTCCTACGAGCAGTACTTC. The chain uses TRBV28 and TRBJ2-7; D ambiguous. CDR3 size: 13 residues. From germline, CDR1 is MDHEN and CDR2 SYDVKM. Trimming took off 5 bases at V and 0 bases at J, with 8 bases between the two ends.

The chain joins TRBV30 to TRBJ2-3, with D possibly TRBD1 on 5 matching bases. V lost 0 bases and J lost 4, with 11 bases in between. The V gene's germline CDR1 is GTSNPN and CDR2 SVGIG (reference sequence). The CDR3 runs 14 residues. In DNA form, the CDR3 reads TGTGCCTGGAGTGTACTCAGGGTACCAGATACGCAGTATTTT. Amino acid sequence: CAWSVLRVPDTQYF.

This clone was detected a few times. The chain combines TRBV7-2 with TRBJ2-7; 8 bases are shared with TRBD2. Germline V gene data show CDR1 as SGHTA and CDR2 as FQGNSA. Trimming at V came to 1 base and at J to 6 bases, leaving 14 bases not matched to a gene. This CDR3 has 17 residues. CDR3 protein: CASSLGPPGGGLGEQYF. In DNA form, the CDR3 reads TGTGCCAGCAGCTTAGGCCCTCCGGGCGGGGGGCTGGGCGAGCAGTACTTC.

The chain has TRBV9 and TRBJ2-1, with 9 bases identical to TRBD2. The CDR3 consists of 16 residues. J lost 4 bases, V lost 4 bases, and 9 bases had no gene match. Germline CDR1 reads SGDLS; CDR2 reads YYNGEE. Written as DNA, the CDR3 is TGTGCCAGCAGCTCCGGGGCGGGAGGGCGATACAATGAGCAGTTCTTC. Protein sequence: CASSSGAGGRYNEQFF.

This clone was seen a few times. The chain couples TRBV7-9 to TRBJ1-3; D might be TRBD1 (6 bases). Germline values: CDR1 SEHNR, CDR2 FQNEAQ (reference sequence). V was shortened by 0 bases and J by 0 bases, with 15 bases between the two germline ends. The CDR3 length is 18 residues. The CDR3 DNA is TGTGCCAGCAGCTTAGCGACAGGACTGAAGATCTCTGGAAACACCATATATTTT. Translating it yields CASSLATGLKISGNTIYF. The full variable domain, rest sourced from reference TRBV7-9 and TRBJ1-3, is DTGVSQNPRHKITKRGQNVTFRCDPISEHNRLYWYRQTLGQGPEFLTYFQNEAQLEKSRLLSDRFSAERPKGSFSTLEIQRTEQGDSAMYLCASSLATGLKISGNTIYFGEGSWLTVV.

The chain employs TRBV19 and TRBJ2-7, with unresolved D. The CDR3 runs to 14 residues. The germline V gene encodes CDR1 LNHDA and CDR2 SQIVND (reference sequence). With 3 bases removed from V and 5 bases from J, the gap between germline ends came to 14 bases. The DNA for the CDR3 is TGTGCCAGTAGTATCGGCCCCCAGTCGGACGAGCAGTACTTC. Translating it yields CASSIGPQSDEQYF.

For this clone: This sample also contains other DNA sequences that code for the same CDR3. The V gene is TRBV30, the J gene TRBJ2-1; 8 bases fit TRBD2. CDR3 length equals 14 residues. The germline gives CDR1 GTSNPN, CDR2 SVGIG (reference sequence). The CDR3 DNA is TGTGCTCAACTCGCGGGGGGCCACTACAATGAGCAGTTCTTC. It specifies CAQLAGGHYNEQFF. The complete variable domain, with remaining parts taken from reference TRBV30 and TRBJ2-1, reads SQTIHQWPATLVQPVGSPLSLECTVEGTSNPNLYWYRQAAGRGLQLLFYSVGIGQISSEVPQNLSASRPQDRQFILSSKKLLLSDSGFYLCAQLAGGHYNEQFFGPGTRLTVL.